The T cell receptor beta chain under discussion was sequenced for a study of molecular identifiers for immune sequencing clone quantification. Previously described methods and listed TCR primers were employed for the bulk TCR libraries. One entry per CDR3 protein results from TCRdb running MiXCR on the PCR reads. The table lists some 680,000 distinct CDR3 sequences, 25% of them singletons, with about 0.81% in the top ten. Of note for this clonotype: The target antigen is unknown. Its ends do not fully match the called genes, so a read error is possible.

The study's findings and limits: The study found clones above 20 RNA copies held over 98% of effector molecules and under 1% in naive cells.

CDR1 and CDR2 (germline): SGHTA, FQGNSA. This CDR3 contains 13 residues. The TCR comes from a human donor in good health. Some libraries in this study had Jurkat cell RNA spiked in. The sequencing input was naive CD8+ T cells from blood, with Jurkat cell RNA spiked in. This sample's subset: FACS-sorted CD8+CD4-CCR7+CD45RA+ naive T cells. This chain links TRBV7-2 with TRBJ2-7; D perhaps matches TRBD2 (5 bases). CDR3 sequence: CSSSLASSYEQYF. In DNA, the CDR3 is TGTTCCAGCAGCTTAGCGAGCAGCTACGAGCAGTACTTC.